The entry that follows covers one TCR beta chain sequence. Its antigen is unknown. Assay: immunoSEQ multiplex PCR; the TCRdb copy retains only in-frame clones and omits some. The sample contains tens of thousands of clones, 94% of which appear only once. The data were taken from a study of graft-versus-host responses after intestinal transplantation. Across the study: The transplants performed in recipients were multivisceral, liver-intestinal, or isolated intestinal. Once they had received anti-thymocyte globulin induction, all recipients took tacrolimus and steroids for two to three years.

Study-wide results and limits: An association linked early post-transplant HvG declines with peak circulating GvH clone levels. GvH clones were found in recipient marrow; some appeared first in ileum or blood.

This clonotype was obtained from a human donor who received an intestinal transplant. The material sequenced was unstimulated CD8+ T cells sorted from spleen or lymph node cells, taken before intestinal transplant.

The CDR3 DNA follows: TGTGCCAGCAGCTTAATGGGGGGCAGATACAATGAGCAGTTCTTC. Translation: CASSLMGGRYNEQFF. V usage is TRBV7-9 and J usage is TRBJ2-1; either TRBD1 or TRBD2 may supply D (6 bases each). The CDR3 is 15 residues long. V shed 2 bases and J shed 4 bases, with 12 bases lying between them. CDR1 is SEHNR, CDR2 FQNEAQ, per germline (reference sequence). Drawing the rest from reference TRBV7-9 and TRBJ2-1, the complete variable domain is DTGVSQNPRHKITKRGQNVTFRCDPISEHNRLYWYRQTLGQGPEFLTYFQNEAQLEKSRLLSDRFSAERPKGSFSTLEIQRTEQGDSAMYLCASSLMGGRYNEQFFGPGTRLTVL.